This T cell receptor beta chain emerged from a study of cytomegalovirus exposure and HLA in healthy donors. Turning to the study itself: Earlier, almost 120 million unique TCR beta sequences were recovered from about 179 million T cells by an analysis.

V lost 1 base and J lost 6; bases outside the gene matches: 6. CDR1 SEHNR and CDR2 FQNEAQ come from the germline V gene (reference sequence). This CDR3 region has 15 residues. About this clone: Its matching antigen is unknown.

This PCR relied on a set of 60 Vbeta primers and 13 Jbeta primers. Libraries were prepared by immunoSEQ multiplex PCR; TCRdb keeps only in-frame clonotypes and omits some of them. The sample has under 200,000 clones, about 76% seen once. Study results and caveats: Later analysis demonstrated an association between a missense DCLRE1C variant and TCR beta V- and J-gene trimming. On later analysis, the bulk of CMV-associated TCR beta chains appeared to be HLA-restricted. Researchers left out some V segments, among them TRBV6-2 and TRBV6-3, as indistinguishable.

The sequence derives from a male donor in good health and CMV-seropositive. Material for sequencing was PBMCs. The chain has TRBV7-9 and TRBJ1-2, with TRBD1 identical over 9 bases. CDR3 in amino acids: CASSLGDRVGDGYTF. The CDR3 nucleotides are TGTGCCAGCAGCTTAGGGGACAGGGTAGGCGATGGCTACACCTTC.